The rows below give T cell receptor beta chains drawn from one sample of a study of blood T cell repertoires in COVID-19. Measured with immunoSEQ multiplex PCR; TCRdb has only the in-frame clones, and not every one. The sample yields 110,000 or so clones, 81% seen once. The sample was peripheral blood. The receptors come from a middle-aged man with acute or convalescent COVID-19. Both conserved end residues are part of each CDR3. Fields, in order: clone size, J gene, V gene, D gene, CDR3 length, CDR3 DNA, CDR3 protein. A D gene is named only where the DNA matches it firmly. A clone size is listed for some rows: how often the clone was seen (once, few, many), or a class if it is expanded.

. | TRBJ2-7 | TRBV6-5 | . | 11 | TGTGCCAGCAGGGAGACCTACGAGCAGTACTTC | CASRETYEQYF
. | TRBJ2-5 | TRBV7-2 | TRBD1 | 15 | TGTGCCAGCAGCTTGCCTCTCGACAGGGTAGAGACCCAGTACTTC | CASSLPLDRVETQYF
. | TRBJ2-7 | TRBV5-4 | . | 12 | TGTGCCAGCAGCTTGGGAGACAGCCCTTTCCACTTC | CASSLGDSPFHF
. | TRBJ2-1 | TRBV9 | . | 16 | TGTGCCAGCAGCTCTACGGGGTTTCTGGCCTACAATGAGCAGTTCTTC | CASSSTGFLAYNEQFF
. | TRBJ1-2 | TRBV6-5 | TRBD1 | 14 | TGTGCCAGCAGACTACAGGGGGAGACCGATGGCTACACCTTC | CASRLQGETDGYTF
. | TRBJ1-2 | TRBV19 | . | 12 | TGTGCCACTACCCAGGGTGGCTATGGCTACACCTTC | CATTQGGYGYTF
. | TRBJ1-3 | TRBV28 | TRBD1 | 18 | TGTGCCAGCAGTTTATACCCGGGACAGGGGACCTCTGGAAACACCATATATTTT | CASSLYPGQGTSGNTIYF
. | TRBJ2-2 | TRBV6-5 | . | 12 | TGTGCCAGCAAGGGGATCACCGGGGAGCTGTTTTTT | CASKGITGELFF
once | TRBJ1-1 | TRBV2 | TRBD1 | 14 | TGTGCCAGCAGTCGACAGGGGGTAAACACTGAAGCTTTCTTT | CASSRQGVNTEAFF
once | TRBJ2-5 | TRBV18 | . | 14 | TGTGCCAGCTCAGCCAAAGGGGCACGGGAGACCCAGTACTTC | CASSAKGARETQYF
. | TRBJ2-1 | TRBV19 | TRBD1 | 15 | TGTGCCAGTAGTTACCCGGGACAGCCTCCCAATGAGCAGTTCTTC | CASSYPGQPPNEQFF
. | TRBJ1-4 | TRBV4-1 | . | 18 | TGCGCCAGCAGCCAAGGGGGGGGCCGATTTACAACTAATGAAAAACTGTTTTTT | CASSQGGGRFTTNEKLFF
. | TRBJ1-1 | TRBV19 | . | 15 | TGTGCCAGTAGTAAATCAGCAGGGATGAACACTGAAGCTTTCTTT | CASSKSAGMNTEAFF
. | TRBJ2-7 | TRBV13 | . | 17 | TGTGCCAGCAGCTCGCATAGTGGAGGGGATAGCTCCTACGAGCAGTACTTC | CASSSHSGGDSSYEQYF
. | TRBJ2-5 | TRBV7-2 | TRBD1 | 14 | TGTGCCAGCAGGTCGAACAGGGGGGAGTGGACCCAGTACTTC | CASRSNRGEWTQYF
few | TRBJ1-2 | TRBV5-8 | . | 14 | TGTGCCAGCAGCCCCGGGACTGCTTCGTATGGCTACACCTTC | CASSPGTASYGYTF
few | TRBJ2-1 | TRBV5-1 | TRBD2 | 18 | TGCGCCAGCAGCTTGTTTGAGACTAGCGGGGGTCTTGGGCATGAGCAGTTCTTC | CASSLFETSGGLGHEQFF
few | TRBJ1-2 | TRBV9 | TRBD1 | 15 | TGTGCCAGCAGCGTAGTGGGACAGGGAACCTATGGCTACACCTTC | CASSVVGQGTYGYTF
. | TRBJ2-2 | TRBV28 | . | 15 | TGTGCCAGCCAGCCTGACAGGACCAACACCGGGGAGCTGTTTTTT | CASQPDRTNTGELFF
. | TRBJ1-6 | TRBV19 | . | 16 | TGTGCCAGTCTCCAGACTACAACCGAGGGCAATTCACCCCTCCACTTT | CASLQTTTEGNSPLHF
. | TRBJ1-5 | TRBV12-3/TRBV12-4 | . | 12 | TGTGCCAGCAGTCGGTCCGTCGCGCCCCAGCATTTT | CASSRSVAPQHF
. | TRBJ2-3 | TRBV2 | . | 15 | TGTGCCAGCAGGAAGGGGGGGGTAATATCCGATACGCAGTATTTT | CASRKGGVISDTQYF
. | TRBJ1-6 | TRBV29-1 | . | 12 | TGCAGCGTAGAGGGGCGGGATGGGGCCCTCCACTTT | CSVEGRDGALHF
. | TRBJ2-5 | TRBV2 | . | 13 | TGTGCCAGCAGTGAGCTAGAGGGCGAGACCCAGTACTTC | CASSELEGETQYF
. | TRBJ1-2 | TRBV19 | . | 11 | TGTGCCAGTAACGGAGTTCGGGGCTACACCTTC | CASNGVRGYTF
. | TRBJ1-2 | TRBV30 | TRBD1 | 14 | TGTGCCTGGACCTCGGGACAGGGTTCGGATGGCTACACCTTC | CAWTSGQGSDGYTF
. | TRBJ1-1 | TRBV4-1 | . | 16 | TGCGCCAGCAGCCAGGATTCTACAGGGCCCGCCACTGAAGCTTTCTTT | CASSQDSTGPATEAFF
. | TRBJ1-6 | TRBV19 | TRBD1 | 14 | TGTGCCAGCATCGACAGGGGCTACGGGTCACCCCTCCACTTT | CASIDRGYGSPLHF
. | TRBJ2-3 | TRBV21-1 | . | 18 | TGTGCCAGCAGCAAGGGCCCTAACAGGGAATTCGGACCAGATACGCAGTATTTT | CASSKGPNREFGPDTQYF
. | TRBJ1-6 | TRBV28 | TRBD1 | 15 | TGTGCCAGCAGTGTTACAGGGGGCTATAATTCACCCCTCCACTTT | CASSVTGGYNSPLHF
. | TRBJ1-3 | TRBV18 | . | 15 | TGTGCCAGCTCAAAACAGGGAACCTCTGGAAACACCATATATTTT | CASSKQGTSGNTIYF
. | TRBJ2-1 | TRBV5-6 | TRBD2 | 13 | TGTGCCAGCAGCTTGACTAGCGCGAATGAGCAGTTCTTC | CASSLTSANEQFF
few | TRBJ2-5 | TRBV6-5 | . | 14 | TGTGCCAGCAGACCACTAGCTAGGGGAGAGACCCAGTACTTC | CASRPLARGETQYF
. | TRBJ1-2 | TRBV10-2 | TRBD1 | 12 | TGCGCCAGCTGGGACAGGGGGCTATTCTACACCTTC | CASWDRGLFYTF
. | TRBJ1-2 | TRBV5-1 | . | 15 | TGCGCCAGCAGCTTGGCCGGCAGGGTGGAGAATGGCTACACCTTC | CASSLAGRVENGYTF
. | TRBJ2-7 | TRBV27 | . | 15 | TGTGCCAGCAGTTTAGCCCCGTCGAGCTCCTACGAGCAGTACTTC | CASSLAPSSSYEQYF
. | TRBJ2-3 | TRBV5-6 | . | 15 | TGTGCCAGCAGCTCCCCGGTACTTGGCACAGATACGCAGTATTTT | CASSSPVLGTDTQYF
. | TRBJ2-3 | TRBV7-3 | . | 15 | TGTGCCAGCAGCTCCCTGGGGAGGAGCACAGATACGCAGTATTTT | CASSSLGRSTDTQYF
. | TRBJ2-3 | TRBV6-5 | . | 14 | TGTGCCAGCAGCCCGGGACACGGGTCGGGTACGCAGTATTTT | CASSPGHGSGTQYF
. | TRBJ2-3 | TRBV7-3 | TRBD2 | 15 | TGTGCCAGCAGCTTACAAGCGGGGGGGACAGATACGCAGTATTTT | CASSLQAGGTDTQYF
many | TRBJ1-2 | TRBV24-1 | . | 15 | TGTGCCACCAGTGGGGCCAGCTCGGGGGACTATGGCTACACCTTC | CATSGASSGDYGYTF
. | TRBJ1-4 | TRBV28 | . | 16 | TGTGCCAGCATCCCGACAGGAGACGCAACTAATGAAAAACTGTTTTTT | CASIPTGDATNEKLFF
. | TRBJ2-1 | TRBV10-2 | TRBD1 | 15 | TGCGCCAGCCGTGATCCGGGACAGGGAAACAATGAGCAGTTCTTC | CASRDPGQGNNEQFF
few | TRBJ1-6 | TRBV5-1 | TRBD1 | 15 | TGCGCCAGCAGCCGGGGGACAGAGGATAATTCACCCCTCCACTTT | CASSRGTEDNSPLHF
. | TRBJ1-1 | TRBV5-1 | . | 14 | TGCGCCAGCAGCTTAACAACAGCTAACACTGAAGCTTTCTTT | CASSLTTANTEAFF
. | TRBJ2-3 | TRBV5-1 | . | 13 | TGCGCCAGCAGCTCGGTAAACTCAGATACGCAGTATTTT | CASSSVNSDTQYF